This TCR beta chain was identified during a study of cytomegalovirus exposure and HLA in healthy donors. Notes on the study in general: While the bulk of TCR sequences proved rare, some public TCRs turned up in many donors. Roughly uniform sequencing depth across donors was assumed, possibly incorrectly.

This CDR3 has 14 residues. Per germline, CDR1 GTSNPN and CDR2 SVGIG (reference sequence). V shed 4 bases and J 6 bases; nucleotides not matched to a gene: 10. The PCR had 60 Vbeta and 13 Jbeta primers. Sequencing was performed with immunoSEQ multiplex PCR; in TCRdb, only in-frame clones are kept and a portion is missing. The table has 150,000 or so clones, 77% seen once; the top ten hold around 1.6%. The table lists this clone with a count of one. The antigen is unknown. Source material: PBMCs. V usage is TRBV30 and J usage is TRBJ1-1; TRBD1 matches at 8 bases. The clonotype comes from a woman aged 30 to 39 in good health and CMV-seronegative. The CDR3, as DNA: TGTGCCTGGAAGAGGTCGCAGGGGGCTTCTGAAGCTTTCTTT. Translating gives CAWKRSQGASEAFF.